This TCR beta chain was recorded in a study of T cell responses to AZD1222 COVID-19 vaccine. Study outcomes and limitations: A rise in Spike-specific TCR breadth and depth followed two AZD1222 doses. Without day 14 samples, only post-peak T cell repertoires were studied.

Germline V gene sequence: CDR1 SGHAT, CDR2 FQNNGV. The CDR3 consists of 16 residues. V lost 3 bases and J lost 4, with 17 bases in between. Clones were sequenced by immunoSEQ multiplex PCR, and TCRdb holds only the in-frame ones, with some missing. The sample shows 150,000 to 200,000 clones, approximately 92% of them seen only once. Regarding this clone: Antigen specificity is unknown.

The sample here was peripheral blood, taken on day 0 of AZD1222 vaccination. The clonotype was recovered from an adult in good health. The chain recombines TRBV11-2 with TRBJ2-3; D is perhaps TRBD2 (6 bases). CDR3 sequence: CASSFHGTPLADTQYF. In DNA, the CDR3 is TGTGCCAGCAGCTTTCACGGGACTCCCTTAGCAGATACGCAGTATTTT.